The clone carrying this TCR beta chain was seen at least ten times. The data derive from a study of T-cell reconstitution after alpha-beta-depleted transplantation in children. A library of TCRbeta sequences, prepared with unique molecular identifiers, was generated. In TCRdb, the PCR reads were re-called with MiXCR into one record per CDR3 protein. The data hold under 300,000 distinct CDR3 sequences, with 7.5% to 10% observed a single time. Looked up from germline, CDR1 is SEHNR and CDR2 is FQNEAQ (reference sequence). V was cut by 2 bases and J by 9 bases, with 17 bases left in between. The CDR3 spans 16 residues.

This TCR came from a human donor who donated a stem cell graft to a child with SCID. The chain couples TRBV7-9 to TRBJ2-6, with D unclear. The sequences come from PBMCs from the stem cell graft donor, collected from the stem cell graft. The DNA of the CDR3 is TGTGCCAGCAGCTTAATGGTGACCTATTTTGTCAACGTCCTGACTTTC. Translated, it gives CASSLMVTYFVNVLTF.